This T cell receptor (beta chain) was retrieved from a study of shared clonotypes between healthy human individuals. As regards this clone: The antigen remains unidentified.

This CDR3 contains 16 residues. V was clipped by 0 bases and J by 1 base, with 15 bases between them. From germline, CDR1 is GTSNPN and CDR2 SVGIG (reference sequence). Per the authors' pipeline: ImmunoSEQ supplied junction-only sequences lacking quality scores, so filtering was different. TCRdb's copy holds only in-frame clones and misses some; the assay was immunoSEQ multiplex PCR. V and J calls and clone size are those listed in that table; D and trimming were worked out from the DNA. The sample consists of about 500,000 clones, 70% to 80% of them appearing once. Whole-study results and caveats: The study sampled only blood, and tissue repertoires likely differ. Deeper or shallower sequencing was expected to change how clonotypes are shared among donors. Having only a few donors restricted how much genetic and exposure-history diversity was captured.

This clonotype was obtained from a woman between 40 and 50 years old in good health. Some clones in this sample may be carry-over from other donors' samples. The V gene is TRBV30, the J gene TRBJ1-2, with a tentative D call TRBD1 (5 bases). Sequenced sample: PBMCs. CDR3 sequence: CAWSVRDLTFNYGYTF. Written as DNA, the CDR3 is TGTGCCTGGAGTGTACGGGACTTAACATTTAACTATGGCTACACCTTC.